This T cell receptor beta chain derives from a study of T cell repertoires in cytomegalovirus infection. At the level of the study: Signatures in public TCR beta sequences pointed to both CMV infection and matching HLA type. Whole-study results and caveats: Clonotype analysis showed dominance of the ex vivo response by HLA-C-restricted CMV-specific TCR beta clonotypes.

About this clonotype itself: The antigen is unknown.

Trimming stripped 7 bases from V and 8 bases from J, with 15 bases between. CDR1 and CDR2 (germline): MNHEY, SVGEGT. The CDR3 is 13 amino acids. In TCRdb, the reads were re-called with MiXCR into one record per CDR3 protein. The repertoire holds 680,000 or so distinct CDR3 sequences, less than 40% seen once, with 2.5% to 3% in the top ten. The sequence was collected from a human donor in good health (CMV status not recorded). Some clones in this sample may be carry-over from other donors' samples. The source material was PBMCs. The chain carries TRBV6-2 or TRBV6-3 and TRBJ2-1, with D perhaps TRBD1 (6 bases). The CDR3 sequence: CASTSTGSYEQFF. The CDR3 DNA sequence: TGTGCCAGCACCAGTACAGGGTCCTATGAGCAGTTCTTC.